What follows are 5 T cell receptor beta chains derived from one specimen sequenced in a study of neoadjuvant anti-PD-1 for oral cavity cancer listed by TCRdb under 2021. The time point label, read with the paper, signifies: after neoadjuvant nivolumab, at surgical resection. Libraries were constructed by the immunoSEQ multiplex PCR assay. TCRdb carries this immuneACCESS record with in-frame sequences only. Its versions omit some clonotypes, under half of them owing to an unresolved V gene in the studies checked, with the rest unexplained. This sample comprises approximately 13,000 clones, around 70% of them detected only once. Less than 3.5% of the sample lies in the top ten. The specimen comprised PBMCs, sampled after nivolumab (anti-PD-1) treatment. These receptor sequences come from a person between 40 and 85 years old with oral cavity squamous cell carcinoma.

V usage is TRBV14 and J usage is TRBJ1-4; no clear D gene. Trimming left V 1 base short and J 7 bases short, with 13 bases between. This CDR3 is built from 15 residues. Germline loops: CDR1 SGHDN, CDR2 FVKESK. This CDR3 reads CASSQGWGGGEKLFF. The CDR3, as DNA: TGTGCCAGCAGCCAAGGATGGGGTGGCGGTGAAAAACTGTTTTTT. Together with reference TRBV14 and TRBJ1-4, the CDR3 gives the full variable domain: EAGVTQFPSHSVIEKGQTVTLRCDPISGHDNLYWYRRVMGKEIKFLLHFVKESKQDESGMPNNRFLAERTGGTYSTLKVQPAELEDSGVYFCASSQGWGGGEKLFFGSGTQLSVL.

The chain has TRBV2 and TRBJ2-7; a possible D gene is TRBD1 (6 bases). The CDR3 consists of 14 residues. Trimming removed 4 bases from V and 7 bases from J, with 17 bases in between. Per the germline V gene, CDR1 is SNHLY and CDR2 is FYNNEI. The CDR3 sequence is CASSVIPGQSEQYF. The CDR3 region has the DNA TGTGCCAGCAGTGTTATACCGGGACAATCGGAGCAGTACTTC.

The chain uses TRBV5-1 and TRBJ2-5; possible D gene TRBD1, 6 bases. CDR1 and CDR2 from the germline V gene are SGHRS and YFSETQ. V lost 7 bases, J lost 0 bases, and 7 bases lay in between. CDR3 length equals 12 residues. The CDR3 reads CASGDNQETQYF. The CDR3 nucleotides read TGCGCCAGCGGGGACAACCAAGAGACCCAGTACTTC.

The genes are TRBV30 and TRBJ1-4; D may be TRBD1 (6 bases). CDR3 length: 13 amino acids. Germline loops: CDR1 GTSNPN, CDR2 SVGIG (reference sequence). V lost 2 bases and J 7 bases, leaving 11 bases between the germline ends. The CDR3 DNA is TGTGCCTGGAGTCTACAGGGAGGTGAAAAACTGTTTTTT. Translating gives CAWSLQGGEKLFF.

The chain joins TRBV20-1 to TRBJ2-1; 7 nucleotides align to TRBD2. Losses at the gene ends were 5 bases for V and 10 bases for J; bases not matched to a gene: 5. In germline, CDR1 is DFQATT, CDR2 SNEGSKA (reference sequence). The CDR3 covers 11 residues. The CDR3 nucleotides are TGCAGTGCTCATCAGCGGGACGAGCAGTTCTTC. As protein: CSAHQRDEQFF.